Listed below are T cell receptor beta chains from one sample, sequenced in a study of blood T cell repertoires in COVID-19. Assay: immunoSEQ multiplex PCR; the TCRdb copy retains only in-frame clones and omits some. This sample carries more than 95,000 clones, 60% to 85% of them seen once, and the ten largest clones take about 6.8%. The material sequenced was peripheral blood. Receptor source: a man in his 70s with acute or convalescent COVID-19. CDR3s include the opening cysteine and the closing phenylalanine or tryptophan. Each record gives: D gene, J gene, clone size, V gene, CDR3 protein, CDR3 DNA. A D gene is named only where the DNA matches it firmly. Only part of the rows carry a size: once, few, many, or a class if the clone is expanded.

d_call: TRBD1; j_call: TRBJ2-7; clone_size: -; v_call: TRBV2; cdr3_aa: CASSEGTGTYEQYF; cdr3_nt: TGTGCCAGCAGTGAGGGGACAGGGACCTACGAGCAGTACTTC
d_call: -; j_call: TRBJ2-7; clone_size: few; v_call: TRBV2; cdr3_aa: CASSVLSARTYEQYF; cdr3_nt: TGTGCCAGCAGTGTTCTAAGCGCCCGTACCTACGAGCAGTACTTC
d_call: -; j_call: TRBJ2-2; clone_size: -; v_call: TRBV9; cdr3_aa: CASSVGLWGANTGELFF; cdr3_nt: TGTGCCAGCAGCGTAGGTTTGTGGGGGGCGAACACCGGGGAGCTGTTTTTT
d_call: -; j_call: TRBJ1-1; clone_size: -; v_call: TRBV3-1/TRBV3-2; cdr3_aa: CASSQANTEAFF; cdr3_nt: TGTGCCAGCAGTCAGGCGAACACTGAAGCTTTCTTT
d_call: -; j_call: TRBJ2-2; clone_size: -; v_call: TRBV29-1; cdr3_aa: CSKLPGGGRDTGELFF; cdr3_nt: TGCAGCAAGTTACCGGGAGGGGGCCGGGACACCGGGGAGCTGTTTTTT
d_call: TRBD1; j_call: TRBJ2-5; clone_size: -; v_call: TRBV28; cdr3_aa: CASSGNYRGQETQYF; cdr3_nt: TGTGCCAGCAGTGGGAATTACAGGGGACAAGAGACCCAGTACTTC
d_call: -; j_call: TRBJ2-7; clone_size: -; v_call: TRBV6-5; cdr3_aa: CASSYSGGRPYEQYF; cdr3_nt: TGTGCCAGCAGTTACTCGGGGGGGCGGCCCTACGAGCAGTACTTC
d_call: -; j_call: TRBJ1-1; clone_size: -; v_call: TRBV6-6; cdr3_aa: CASSSMGGVAFF; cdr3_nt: TGTGCCAGCAGCTCAATGGGGGGGGTAGCTTTCTTT
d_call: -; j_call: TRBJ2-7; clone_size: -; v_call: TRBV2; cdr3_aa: CASTEAGPYEQYF; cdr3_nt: TGTGCCAGCACTGAGGCGGGGCCCTACGAGCAGTACTTC
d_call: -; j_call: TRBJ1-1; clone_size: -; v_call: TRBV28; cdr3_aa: CASSTVNTEAFF; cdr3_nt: TGTGCCAGTTCGACAGTGAACACTGAAGCTTTCTTT
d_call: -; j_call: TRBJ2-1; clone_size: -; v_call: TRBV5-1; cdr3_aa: CASSLAVGQGEQFF; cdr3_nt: TGCGCCAGCAGCTTGGCTGTAGGGCAGGGTGAGCAGTTCTTC